This TCR beta chain emerged from a study of Graves' ophthalmopathy and Graves' hyperthyroidism. Study-wide context: Peripheral blood sampling occurred at initial diagnosis, before any treatment.

Amplification targeted the TCR beta CDR3 regions, with RNA transcripts as the source material. First-round RT-PCR employed HTBI primers, with a second-round multiplex PCR after it. TCRdb reprocessed the multiplex PCR reads via MiXCR and lists one record per CDR3 protein. The sample carries fewer than 350,000 distinct CDR3 sequences, 17% recorded once. CDR1 and CDR2 from the germline V gene are MDHEN and SYDVKM. V gave up 3 bases and J gave up 0 bases, with 6 bases separating them. The CDR3 loop spans 15 amino acids. Excluded were patients with other autoimmune diseases, uncontrolled infections, pregnancy or lactation. Diagnostic conclusions were grounded in clinical symptoms, serum thyroxine, TRAb, thyroid ultrasound and orbital computed tomography.

This receptor was obtained from an adult man with Graves' ophthalmopathy. The V gene is TRBV28, the J gene TRBJ1-6; D not resolved. Sequenced material: peripheral blood. CDR3 loop: CASSFLRSYNSPLHF. CDR3 DNA sequence: TGTGCCAGCAGTTTTCTCCGCTCCTATAATTCACCCCTCCACTTT. Drawing the rest from reference TRBV28 and TRBJ1-6, the complete variable domain is DVKVTQSSRYLVKRTGEKVFLECVQDMDHENMFWYRQDPGLGLRLIYFSYDVKMKEKGDIPEGYSVSREKKERFSLILESASTNQTSMYLCASSFLRSYNSPLHFGNGTRLTVT.